This TCR beta chain was sequenced during a study of monozygotic twins with cystic fibrosis (dated by TCRdb to 2020 to 2023). General notes on the study: About 3.1 micrograms of fragmented DNA went through around 14 PCR cycles to produce barcoded libraries. Ten female and six male twin pairs, aged about 2.0 to 36.4 years (median around 9 years) and mostly children and adolescents, were included in the cohort. Data for three of the twin pairs had been reported earlier in a different context. On the day of blood sampling, twins were ranked among some 1,000 cohort participants for weight-for-height and for FEVPerc (FEV1 disease centile). The study compared TCR beta repertoires within and between 16 monozygotic twin pairs with cystic fibrosis to assess genetic influence on V and J gene usage. On the study overall, not on this receptor specifically: No association turned up between shared CDR3 numbers and age, concordance or disease severity, and the cohort was small. Monozygotic CF twin pairs shared significantly more nucleotide-identical clonotypes within each pair than unrelated CF individuals shared with one another (P = 0.000026, Mann-Whitney). V gene usage was most similar to the co-twin for 13 of 16 pairs, and J usage for 8 of 16 pairs, suggesting genetic constraints. Simpson clonality tended to be low (median around 0.0088), which suggests a naive-dominated repertoire, although clonality was higher in the most severely affected patients.

The CDR3, from cysteine to phenylalanine, totals 13 residues. The CDR3 DNA has 39 bases and is translated from base 1. V lost 8 bases and J lost 4 bases; the stretch between them is 12 bases long. Taken from the germline V gene, the CDR1 and CDR2 loops are MNHEY and SVGAGI. In regard to this clone: Its cognate antigen has yet to be identified. Within one base of it there is no much larger clone, and no base qualities were kept.

Following the manufacturer's instructions, the researchers used the immunoSEQ immune profiling system to amplify TCR beta CDR3 regions via multiplex PCR. An Illumina NextSeq system was used for sequencing. The original pipeline was this. The immunoSEQ Analyzer platform handled processing of the sequence data, and clonality was calculated by taking the square root of Simpson's index of productive rearrangements. Jensen-Shannon distance served as the measure of similarity in V and J usage, while OLGA was used to compute CDR3 generation probabilities. Shared CDR3 sequences were searched in the immuneACCESS database (August 2020) and in VDJdb (December 2020). This immuneACCESS table, as held by TCRdb, lists in-frame sequences with V and J called but not all clones. Of the missing ones, under half trace to an unresolved V gene in checked studies; the others have no known cause. The V and J calls and clone size are taken from that table; D and trimming were inferred from the DNA. The sample table contains about 14,000 clones; only one count was recorded for over 80% of them. The ten largest make up roughly 9.5% of the sample.

The twin pairs came from the European Cystic Fibrosis Twin and Sibling Study Cohort, a cohort that recruited patients from 150 to 200 CF clinics across 14 European countries. Zygosity and CFTR genotype were verified in-house, with zygosity tested by multiplex PCR of nine short tandem repeat loci. Each twin gave a peripheral blood sample, and clinical parameters were documented on that same day of blood sampling. Genomic DNA was isolated from peripheral blood cells with phenol/chloroform and kept in TE buffer at 4 degrees C. The sequencing input was blood. The sequence links TRBV6-5 to TRBJ1-5; confidence is insufficient to name the D gene. This receptor was obtained from a girl aged 2-15 years with cystic fibrosis. This receptor has the CDR3 CASGTETNQPQHF. At the DNA level, the sequence is TGTGCCAGCGGTACAGAAACTAATCAGCCCCAGCATTTT.